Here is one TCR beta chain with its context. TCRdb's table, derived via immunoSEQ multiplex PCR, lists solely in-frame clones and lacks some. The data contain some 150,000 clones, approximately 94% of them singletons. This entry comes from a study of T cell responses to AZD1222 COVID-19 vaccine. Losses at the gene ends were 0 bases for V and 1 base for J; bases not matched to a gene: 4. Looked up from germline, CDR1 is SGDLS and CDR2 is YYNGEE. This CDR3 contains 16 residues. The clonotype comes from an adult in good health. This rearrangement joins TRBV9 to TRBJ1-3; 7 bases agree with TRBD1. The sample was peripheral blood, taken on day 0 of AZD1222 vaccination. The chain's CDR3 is CASSVGGGNSGNTIYF. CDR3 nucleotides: TGTGCCAGCAGCGTAGGAGGGGGCAATTCTGGAAACACCATATATTTT.